Shown below are 18 T cell receptor beta chains from a single sample sequenced in a study of T cell responses to AZD1222 COVID-19 vaccine. Assay used: immunoSEQ multiplex PCR; TCRdb lists only in-frame clones, some missing. The sample yields 110,000 to 150,000 clones, about 92% seen once. The sequenced sample was peripheral blood, obtained after recovery from COVID-19. These receptors all stem from an adult who had recovered from COVID-19.

The chain recombines TRBV3-1 (or the pseudogene TRBV3-2) with TRBJ2-3; 15 positions agree with TRBD2. This CDR3 region has 20 residues. CDR1 and CDR2 from the germline V gene are LGHDT and YNNKEL (reference sequence). Trimming at V came to 4 bases and at J to 6 bases, leaving 17 bases not matched to a gene. CDR3 residues: CASSPPGGTSGRPLTDTQYF. CDR3 bases: TGTGCCAGCAGCCCCCCCGGAGGGACTAGCGGGAGGCCCCTAACGGATACGCAGTATTTT.

The chain employs TRBV5-6 and TRBJ2-1, with 8 bases lining up with TRBD1. The germline CDR1 and CDR2 sequences are SGHDT and YYEEEE. V was clipped by 0 bases and J by 3 bases; unmatched bases: 5. This CDR3 is 16 amino acids long. In nucleotides, the CDR3 is TGTGCCAGCAGCTTGGCTACAGGGGGAGGCTACAATGAGCAGTTCTTC. Protein sequence: CASSLATGGGYNEQFF.

The rearrangement links TRBV5-1 to TRBJ2-3; the D is unclear. The CDR3 extends over 15 amino acids. Between the trimmed V and J ends, which lost 2 bases and 1 base, there was a span of 11 bases. Germline V lookup: CDR1 SGHRS, CDR2 YFSETQ. This CDR3 is CASSFGSTGTDTQYF. The CDR3 DNA follows: TGCGCCAGCAGCTTCGGATCGACGGGCACAGATACGCAGTATTTT.

The rearrangement uses TRBV6-5 and TRBJ2-1; a possible D gene is TRBD2 (6 bases). In germline, CDR1 is MNHEY, CDR2 SVGAGI. The CDR3 spans 12 residues. With 10 bases removed from V and 3 bases from J, the gap between germline ends came to 10 bases. CDR3 protein: CATRGYYNEQFF. The DNA for the CDR3 is TGTGCCACCCGGGGGTACTACAATGAGCAGTTCTTC.

The chain combines TRBV5-1 with TRBJ1-2; TRBD1 agrees at 10 bases. There are 15 residues in the CDR3. V shed 0 bases, J shed 4 bases, and the junction held 3 bases outside the gene matches. Germline V gene lookup returns CDR1 SGHRS and CDR2 YFSETQ. CDR3 in DNA: TGCGCCAGCAGCTTGGAAGGACAGGGGGGCTATGGCTACACCTTC. Amino acids: CASSLEGQGGYGYTF.

The chain links TRBV5-1 to TRBJ1-2; 7 bases match TRBD1. The germline CDR1 and CDR2 sequences are SGHRS and YFSETQ. V dropped 4 bases and J dropped 7; count of bases not matched to a gene: 16. The CDR3 consists of 16 residues. CDR3 bases: TGCGCCAGCAGCGTCCCGGACGAGGGGGCGTTGAGTGGCTACACCTTC. Its translation is CASSVPDEGALSGYTF.

V usage is TRBV7-2 and J usage is TRBJ1-6; no clear D. With 2 bases removed from V and 4 bases from J, the gap between germline ends came to 12 bases. In germline, CDR1 is SGHTA, CDR2 FQGNSA. The CDR3 consists of 16 residues. CDR3 nucleotides: TGTGCCAGCAGCTTATTTGGGGAAGCTTATAATTCACCCCTCCACTTT. Residues: CASSLFGEAYNSPLHF.

CDR3 sequence reads: CSGSWVAQETQYF. DNA for the CDR3: TGCAGCGGTAGCTGGGTCGCCCAAGAGACCCAGTACTTC. The chain combines TRBV29-1 with TRBJ2-5; D is undetermined. The CDR3 contains 13 residues. V lost 7 bases to trimming and J lost 1 base, with 13 bases between them. The germline V gene encodes CDR1 SQVTM and CDR2 ANQGSEA.

The V gene is TRBV6-5, the J gene TRBJ1-1; D may be TRBD1 (5 bases). Germline lookup yields CDR1 MNHEY and CDR2 SVGAGI. The CDR3 extends over 16 amino acids. V was clipped by 4 bases and J by 1 base, with 16 bases between them. For the CDR3, the DNA is TGTGCCAGCAGTTCCCCCTTTGGGACTGCGAACACTGAAGCTTTCTTT. This sequence encodes CASSSPFGTANTEAFF.

V is TRBV7-9 and J is TRBJ2-3; D gene uncertain. Trimming stripped 1 base from V and 4 bases from J, with 3 bases between. This CDR3 has 12 amino acids. Germline V gives CDR1 SEHNR, CDR2 FQNEAQ (reference sequence). For the CDR3, the DNA is TGTGCCAGCAGCTTAGATGCAGATACGCAGTATTTT. Residues: CASSLDADTQYF. Full variable domain (missing parts from reference TRBV7-9 and TRBJ2-3): DTGVSQNPRHKITKRGQNVTFRCDPISEHNRLYWYRQTLGQGPEFLTYFQNEAQLEKSRLLSDRFSAERPKGSFSTLEIQRTEQGDSAMYLCASSLDADTQYFGPGTRLTVL.

The rearrangement links TRBV5-1 to TRBJ2-2; D possibly uses TRBD1 or TRBD2 (6 bases each). The CDR3 runs 16 residues. Germline V gene lookup returns CDR1 SGHRS and CDR2 YFSETQ. The V and J ends lost 6 bases and 4 bases respectively, with 19 bases between them. CDR3 sequence reads: CASNWGRAGVTGELFF. In DNA form, the CDR3 reads TGCGCCAGCAACTGGGGGCGAGCGGGTGTCACCGGGGAGCTGTTTTTT.

The V gene is TRBV7-9, the J gene TRBJ2-3, with a tentative D call TRBD2 (6 bases). CDR1 and CDR2 from the germline V gene are SEHNR and FQNEAQ (reference sequence). The length of the CDR3 is 13 residues. V lost 11 bases to trimming and J lost 4 bases, with 16 bases between them. CDR3 DNA: TGTGCCGGAAACCGGGACTTTTCAGATACGCAGTATTTT. Its translation: CAGNRDFSDTQYF.

This chain links TRBV18 with TRBJ1-5; D is undetermined. This CDR3 comprises 15 residues. Germline-derived CDR1 and CDR2 are KGHSH and LQKENI. Trimming shortened V by 0 bases and J by 2 bases, and 8 bases separated the two germline ends. This CDR3 reads CASSPPPGGNQPQHF. For the CDR3, the DNA is TGTGCCAGCTCACCACCCCCCGGGGGCAATCAGCCCCAGCATTTT.

The V and J genes are TRBV18 and TRBJ1-1; no clear D. Germline V gene data show CDR1 as KGHSH and CDR2 as LQKENI. V gave up 1 base and J gave up 1 base, with 7 bases separating them. The CDR3 covers 14 residues. The chain's CDR3 is CASSPRSENTEAFF. Here the CDR3 DNA reads TGTGCCAGCTCACCACGGTCAGAGAACACTGAAGCTTTCTTT.

This chain links TRBV10-3 with TRBJ1-6; D is unclear. CDR3 length equals 19 residues. V gave up 4 bases and J gave up 0 bases, with 19 bases separating them. Germline CDR1 ENHRY, CDR2 SYGVKD. This CDR3 reads CAISVGRTQASSYNSPLHF. The CDR3 DNA is TGTGCCATCAGTGTAGGCAGGACCCAAGCAAGCTCCTATAATTCACCCCTCCACTTT.

The chain joins TRBV9 to TRBJ2-1; 13 nucleotides align to TRBD2. The CDR3 extends over 16 amino acids. The V gene's germline CDR1 is SGDLS and CDR2 YYNGEE. The V segment lost 4 bases and the J segment 4 bases; nucleotides outside the gene matches: 5. The CDR3 sequence: CASSRGTSGTYNEQFF. As DNA, the CDR3 is TGTGCCAGCAGCAGAGGGACTAGCGGGACTTACAATGAGCAGTTCTTC.

V gene TRBV28 combines with J gene TRBJ2-2; D is unclear. V dropped 0 bases and J dropped 7 bases, with 12 bases sitting between them. From germline, CDR1 is MDHEN and CDR2 SYDVKM. The CDR3 spans 15 residues. CDR3 sequence reads: CASSLWANRGGELFF. The CDR3 DNA reads as TGTGCCAGCAGTTTATGGGCAAATCGTGGCGGGGAGCTGTTTTTT.

The chain uses TRBV10-3 and TRBJ2-2; tentative D call: TRBD1 (6 bases). CDR3 length equals 14 residues. The V and J ends lost 6 bases and 7 bases respectively, with 15 bases between them. Germline loops: CDR1 ENHRY, CDR2 SYGVKD. In DNA form, the CDR3 reads TGTGCCATCAGATCCGGGACATTGGGCGGGGAGCTGTTTTTT. Its protein is CAIRSGTLGGELFF.